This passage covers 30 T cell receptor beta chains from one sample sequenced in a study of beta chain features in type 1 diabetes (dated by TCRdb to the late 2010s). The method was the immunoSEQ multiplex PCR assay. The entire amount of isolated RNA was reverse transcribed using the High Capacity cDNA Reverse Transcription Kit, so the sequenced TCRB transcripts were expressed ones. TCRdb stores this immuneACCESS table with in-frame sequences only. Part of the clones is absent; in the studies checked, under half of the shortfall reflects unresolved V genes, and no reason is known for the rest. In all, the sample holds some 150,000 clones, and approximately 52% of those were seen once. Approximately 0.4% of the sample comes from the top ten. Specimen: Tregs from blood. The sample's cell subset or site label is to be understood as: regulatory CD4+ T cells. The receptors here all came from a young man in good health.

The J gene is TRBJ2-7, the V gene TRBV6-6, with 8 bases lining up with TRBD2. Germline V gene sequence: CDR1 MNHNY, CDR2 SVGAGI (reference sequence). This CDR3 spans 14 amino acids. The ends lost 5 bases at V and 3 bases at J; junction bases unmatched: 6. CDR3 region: CASSATSGNYEQYF. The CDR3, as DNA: TGTGCCAGCAGTGCCACTAGCGGAAACTACGAGCAGTACTTC.

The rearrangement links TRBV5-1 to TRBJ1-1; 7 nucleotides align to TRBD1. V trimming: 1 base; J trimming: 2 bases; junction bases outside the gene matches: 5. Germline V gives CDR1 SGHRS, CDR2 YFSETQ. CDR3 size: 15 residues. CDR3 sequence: CASSLSGTVNTEAFF. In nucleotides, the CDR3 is TGCGCCAGCAGCTTGAGTGGGACAGTTAACACTGAAGCTTTCTTT.

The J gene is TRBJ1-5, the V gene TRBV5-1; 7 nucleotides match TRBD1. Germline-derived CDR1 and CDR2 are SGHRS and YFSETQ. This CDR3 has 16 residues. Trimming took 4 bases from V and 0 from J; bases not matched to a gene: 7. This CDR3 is CASSTGTDYSNQPQHF. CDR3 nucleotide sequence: TGCGCCAGCAGCACCGGGACAGATTATAGCAATCAGCCCCAGCATTTT.

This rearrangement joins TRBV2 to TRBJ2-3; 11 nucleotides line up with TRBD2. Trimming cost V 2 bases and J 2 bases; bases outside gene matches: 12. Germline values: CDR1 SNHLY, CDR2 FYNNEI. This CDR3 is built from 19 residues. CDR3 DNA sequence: TGTGCCAGCAGTGAACTGATCTGGCTAGCGGGGGGCCCCACAGATACGCAGTATTTT. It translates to CASSELIWLAGGPTDTQYF.

The CDR3 loop is CASGASGYSNEQFF. The CDR3 DNA is TGCGCCAGCGGTGCCAGCGGGTATAGTAATGAGCAGTTCTTC. This chain connects TRBV5-1 to TRBJ2-1, with D tentatively TRBD2 (6 bases). Germline V gene sequence: CDR1 SGHRS, CDR2 YFSETQ. Trimming cost V 7 bases and J 7 bases, with 18 bases left between them. The length of the CDR3 is 14 residues.

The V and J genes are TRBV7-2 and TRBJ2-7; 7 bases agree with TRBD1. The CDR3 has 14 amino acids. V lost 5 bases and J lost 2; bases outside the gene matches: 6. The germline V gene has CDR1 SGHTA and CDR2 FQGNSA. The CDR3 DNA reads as TGTGCCAGCAGCACCACGACAGGGACCTACGAGCAGTACTTC. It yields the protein CASSTTTGTYEQYF.

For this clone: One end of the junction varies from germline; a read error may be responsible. The CDR3 spells CASSENLLAEGLF. The CDR3 region has the DNA TGTGCCAGCAGTGAAAACCTCCTAGCGGAGGGCCTCTTC. The rearrangement uses TRBV6-1 and TRBJ2-1; 7 bases line up with TRBD2. Per the germline V gene, CDR1 is MNHNS and CDR2 is SASEGT. The CDR3 is 13 residues long.

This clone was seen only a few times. The CDR3 reads CASSLTFDSLRTEAFF. CDR3 sequence (DNA): TGCGCCAGCAGCTTGACTTTCGACAGCCTGCGCACTGAAGCTTTCTTT. This chain links TRBV5-1 with TRBJ1-1, with a weak D call TRBD1 (5 bases). CDR1 and CDR2 (germline): SGHRS, YFSETQ. The CDR3 has 16 amino acids. With 1 base removed from V and 4 bases from J, the gap between germline ends came to 17 bases.

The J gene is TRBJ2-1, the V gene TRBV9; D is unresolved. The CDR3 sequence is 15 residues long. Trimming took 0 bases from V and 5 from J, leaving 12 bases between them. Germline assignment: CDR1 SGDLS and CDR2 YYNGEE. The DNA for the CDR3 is TGTGCCAGCAGCGTAGGAGGTTGGTGGAACAATGAGCAGTTCTTC. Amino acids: CASSVGGWWNNEQFF.

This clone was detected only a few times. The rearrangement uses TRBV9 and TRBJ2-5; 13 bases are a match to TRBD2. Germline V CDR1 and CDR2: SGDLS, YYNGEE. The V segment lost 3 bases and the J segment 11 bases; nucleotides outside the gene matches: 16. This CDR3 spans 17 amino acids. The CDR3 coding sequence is TGTGCCAGCAGCGGTATTCCGGGACTAGCGGGGCCCGATTTGCAGTACTTC. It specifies CASSGIPGLAGPDLQYF. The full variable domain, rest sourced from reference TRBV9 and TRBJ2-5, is DSGVTQTPKHLITATGQRVTLRCSPRSGDLSVYWYQQSLDQGLQFLIQYYNGEERAKGNILERFSAQQFPDLHSELNLSSLELGDSALYFCASSGIPGLAGPDLQYFGPGTRLLVL.

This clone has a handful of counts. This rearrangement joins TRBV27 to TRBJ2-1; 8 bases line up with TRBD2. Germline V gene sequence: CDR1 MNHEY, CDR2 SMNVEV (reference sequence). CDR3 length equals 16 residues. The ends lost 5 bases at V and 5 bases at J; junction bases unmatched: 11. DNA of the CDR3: TGTGCCAGCAGTGCTTCCGGGACTAGAGGTCACAATGAGCAGTTCTTC. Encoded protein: CASSASGTRGHNEQFF.

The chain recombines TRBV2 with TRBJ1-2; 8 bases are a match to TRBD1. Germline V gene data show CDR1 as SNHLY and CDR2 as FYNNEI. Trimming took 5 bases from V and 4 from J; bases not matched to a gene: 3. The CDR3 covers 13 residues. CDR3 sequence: CASSTGGSYGYTF. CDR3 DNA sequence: TGTGCCAGCAGTACAGGGGGTAGCTATGGCTACACCTTC.

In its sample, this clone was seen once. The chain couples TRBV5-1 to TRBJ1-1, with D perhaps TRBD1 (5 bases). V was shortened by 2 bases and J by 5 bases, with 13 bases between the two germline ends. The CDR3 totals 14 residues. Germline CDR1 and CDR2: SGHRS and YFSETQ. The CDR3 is CASSFTGGTTEAFF. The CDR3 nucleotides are TGCGCCAGCAGCTTCACCGGGGGTACTACTGAAGCTTTCTTT.

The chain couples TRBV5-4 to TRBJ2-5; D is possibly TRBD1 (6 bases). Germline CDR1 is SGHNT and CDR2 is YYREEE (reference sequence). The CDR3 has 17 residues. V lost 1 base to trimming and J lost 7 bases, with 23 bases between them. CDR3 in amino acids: CASSLSPGHNQGGTQYF. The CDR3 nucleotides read TGTGCCAGCAGCTTGTCCCCGGGGCATAACCAAGGGGGGACCCAGTACTTC.

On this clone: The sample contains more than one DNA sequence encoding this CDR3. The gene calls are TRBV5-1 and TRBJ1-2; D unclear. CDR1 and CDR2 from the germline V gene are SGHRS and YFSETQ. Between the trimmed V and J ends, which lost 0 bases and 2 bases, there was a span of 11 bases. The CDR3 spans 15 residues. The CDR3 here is CASSLGRAGNYGYTF. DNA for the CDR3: TGCGCCAGCAGCTTGGGTAGGGCGGGGAACTATGGCTACACCTTC.

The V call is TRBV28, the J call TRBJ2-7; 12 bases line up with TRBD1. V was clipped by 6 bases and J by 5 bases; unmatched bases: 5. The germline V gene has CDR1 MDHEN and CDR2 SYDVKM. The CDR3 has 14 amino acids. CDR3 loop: CASSVGQGANEQYF. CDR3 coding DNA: TGTGCCAGCAGCGTGGGACAGGGGGCCAACGAGCAGTACTTC.

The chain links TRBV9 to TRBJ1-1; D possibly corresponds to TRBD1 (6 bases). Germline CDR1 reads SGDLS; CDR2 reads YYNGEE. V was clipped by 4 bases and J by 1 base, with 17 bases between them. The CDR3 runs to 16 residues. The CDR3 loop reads CASSPREDRTNTEAFF. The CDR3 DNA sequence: TGTGCCAGCAGCCCACGTGAAGACAGGACGAACACTGAAGCTTTCTTT.

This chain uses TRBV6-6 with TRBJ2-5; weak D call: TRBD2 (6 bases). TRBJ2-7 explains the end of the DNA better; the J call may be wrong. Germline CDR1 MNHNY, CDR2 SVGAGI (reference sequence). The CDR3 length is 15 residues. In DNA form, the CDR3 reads TGTGCCAGCAGTTACTCGTTTAGCGGAGGGTACGAGCAGTACTTC. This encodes CASSYSFSGGYEQYF.

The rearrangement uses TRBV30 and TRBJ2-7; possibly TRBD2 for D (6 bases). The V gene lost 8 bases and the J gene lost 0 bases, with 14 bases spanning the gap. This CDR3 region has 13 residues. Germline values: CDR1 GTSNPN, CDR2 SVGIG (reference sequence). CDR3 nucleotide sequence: TGTGCCGGACGGGGGTCTGTCTCCTACGAGCAGTACTTC. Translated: CAGRGSVSYEQYF.

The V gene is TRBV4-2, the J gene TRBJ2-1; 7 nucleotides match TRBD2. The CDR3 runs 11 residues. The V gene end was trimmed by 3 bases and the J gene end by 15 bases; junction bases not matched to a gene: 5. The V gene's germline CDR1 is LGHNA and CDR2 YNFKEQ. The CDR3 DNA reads TGTGCCAGCAGCCAGCGGGAGTATCTGTTCTTC. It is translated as CASSQREYLFF.

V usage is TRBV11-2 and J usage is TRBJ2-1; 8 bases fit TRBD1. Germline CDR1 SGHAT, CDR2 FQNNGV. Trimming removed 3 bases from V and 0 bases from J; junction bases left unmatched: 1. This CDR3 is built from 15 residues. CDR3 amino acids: CASSFGQGSYNEQFF. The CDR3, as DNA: TGTGCCAGCAGCTTTGGACAGGGCTCCTACAATGAGCAGTTCTTC.

This chain's CDR3 is CASSPHHLSSYNEQFF. DNA of the CDR3: TGTGCCAGCAGCCCCCACCACCTTAGCTCCTACAATGAGCAGTTCTTC. The V call is TRBV7-3, the J call TRBJ2-1; D not certain. Trimming took off 5 bases at V and 0 bases at J, with 14 bases between the two ends. Germline V CDR1 and CDR2: SGHTA, FQGTGA. There are 16 residues in the CDR3.

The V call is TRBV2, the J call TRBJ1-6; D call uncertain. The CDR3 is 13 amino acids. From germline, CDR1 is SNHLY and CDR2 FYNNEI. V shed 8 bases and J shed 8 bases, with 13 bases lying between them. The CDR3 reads CASPEGRDSPLHF. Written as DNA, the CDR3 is TGTGCCAGCCCCGAGGGAAGGGATTCACCCCTCCACTTT.

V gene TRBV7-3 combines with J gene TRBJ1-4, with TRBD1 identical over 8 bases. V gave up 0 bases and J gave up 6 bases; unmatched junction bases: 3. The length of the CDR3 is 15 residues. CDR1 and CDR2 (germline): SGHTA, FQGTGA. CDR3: CASSLTGQEYEKLFF. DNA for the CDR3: TGTGCCAGCAGCTTAACGGGACAGGAATATGAAAAACTGTTTTTT.

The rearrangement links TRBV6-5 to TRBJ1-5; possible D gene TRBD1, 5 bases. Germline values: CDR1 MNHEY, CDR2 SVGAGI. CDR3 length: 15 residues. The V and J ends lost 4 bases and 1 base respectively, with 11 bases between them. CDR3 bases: TGTGCCAGCAGTTCGGCCAGGGCCAGCAATCAGCCCCAGCATTTT. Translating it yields CASSSARASNQPQHF.

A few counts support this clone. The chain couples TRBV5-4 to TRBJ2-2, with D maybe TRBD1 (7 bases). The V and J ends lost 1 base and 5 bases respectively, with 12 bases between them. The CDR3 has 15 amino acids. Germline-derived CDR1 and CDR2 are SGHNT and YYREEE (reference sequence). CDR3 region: CASSLNRGGTGELFF. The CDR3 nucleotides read TGTGCCAGCAGCTTGAACAGGGGAGGAACCGGGGAGCTGTTTTTT.

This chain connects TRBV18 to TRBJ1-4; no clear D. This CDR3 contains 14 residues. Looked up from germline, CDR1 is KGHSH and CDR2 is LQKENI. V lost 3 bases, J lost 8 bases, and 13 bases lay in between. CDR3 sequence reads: CASSPATPGEKLFF. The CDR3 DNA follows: TGTGCCAGCTCACCGGCGACCCCGGGGGAAAAACTGTTTTTT.

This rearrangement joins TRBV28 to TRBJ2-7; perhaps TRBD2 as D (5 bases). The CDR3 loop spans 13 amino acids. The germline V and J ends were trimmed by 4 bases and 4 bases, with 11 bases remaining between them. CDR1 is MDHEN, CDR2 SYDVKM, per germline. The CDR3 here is CASSYRGGYEQYF. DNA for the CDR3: TGTGCCAGCAGTTATCGTGGAGGTTACGAGCAGTACTTC. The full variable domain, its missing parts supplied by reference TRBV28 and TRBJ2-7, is DVKVTQSSRYLVKRTGEKVFLECVQDMDHENMFWYRQDPGLGLRLIYFSYDVKMKEKGDIPEGYSVSREKKERFSLILESASTNQTSMYLCASSYRGGYEQYFGPGTRLTVT.

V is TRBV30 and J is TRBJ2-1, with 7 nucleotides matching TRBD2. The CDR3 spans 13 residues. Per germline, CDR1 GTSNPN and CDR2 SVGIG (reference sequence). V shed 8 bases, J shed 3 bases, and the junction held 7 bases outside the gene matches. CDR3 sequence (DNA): TGTGCCCGTGAGAGCGGGAACTACAATGAGCAGTTCTTC. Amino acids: CARESGNYNEQFF.

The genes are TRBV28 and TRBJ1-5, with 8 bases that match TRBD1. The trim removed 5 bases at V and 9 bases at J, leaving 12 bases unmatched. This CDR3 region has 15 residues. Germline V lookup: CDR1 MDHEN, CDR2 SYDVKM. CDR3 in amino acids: CASSDLGQGDGPQHF. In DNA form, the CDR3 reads TGTGCCAGCAGTGACCTAGGACAGGGTGATGGGCCCCAGCATTTT.